One sample yielded the 13 T cell receptor beta chains listed below, sequenced in a study of tumor-infiltrating lymphocytes in oesophageal squamous cell carcinoma. TCRdb re-derived calls from the PCR reads in MiXCR, one entry per CDR3 protein. Altogether under 15,000 distinct CDR3 sequences are present, roughly three fifths being singletons, with the ten largest covering 30% to 35%. Sequenced material: esophageal tumor tissue. The receptors originated from a female donor with esophageal squamous cell carcinoma.

This rearrangement joins TRBV7-2 to TRBJ2-5, with a tentative D call TRBD2 (5 bases). Judging by the DNA end, TRBJ2-7 fits better; the J call may be wrong. CDR1 and CDR2 from the germline V gene are SGHTA and FQGNSA. This CDR3 comprises 16 residues. CDR3 nucleotide sequence: TGTGCCAGCAGCCAGCAGGTTCCCCGGGACTCCTACGAGCAGTACTTC. It codes for CASSQQVPRDSYEQYF.

The gene calls are TRBV7-2 and TRBJ2-5; 10 positions agree with TRBD2. The CDR3 length is 18 residues. The germline CDR1 and CDR2 sequences are SGHTA and FQGNSA. With 2 bases clipped from V and 2 bases from J, the junction kept 11 bases outside the gene matches. The CDR3 loop is CASSLRPSGRMRQETQYF. The CDR3, as DNA: TGTGCCAGCAGCTTAAGGCCTAGCGGGAGAATGAGGCAAGAGACCCAGTACTTC.

This clonotype was seen a handful of times. The CDR3 DNA reads TGTGCCAGCAGCTCCGGACTAGGACTCTCCTACGAGCAGTACTTC. It yields the protein CASSSGLGLSYEQYF. The chain recombines TRBV7-8 with TRBJ2-5; 7 bases are a match to TRBD2. The J call is in doubt because the DNA end fits TRBJ2-7 better. CDR1 and CDR2 (germline): SGHVS, FQNEAQ. This CDR3 has 15 residues.

The sample holds many counts of this clonotype. The chain is built from TRBV5-4 and TRBJ2-7; 11 nucleotides align to TRBD2. J lost 3 bases, V lost 4 bases, and 6 bases had no gene match. The CDR3 loop spans 15 amino acids. Germline-derived CDR1 and CDR2 are SGHNT and YYREEE (reference sequence). The CDR3 region is CASSGTGTSGYEQYF. The CDR3 nucleotides are TGTGCCAGCAGCGGTACCGGGACTAGCGGCTACGAGCAGTACTTC.

The rearrangement links TRBV7-2 to TRBJ2-5; 12 positions match TRBD2. The assigned J gene may be wrong: the sequence end matches TRBJ2-7 better. The CDR3 runs 17 residues. Looked up from germline, CDR1 is SGHTA and CDR2 is FQGNSA. CDR3 bases: TGTGCCAGCAGCTTAGCTGGGACTAGCGGGTTTCAGTACGAGCAGTACTTC. Protein sequence: CASSLAGTSGFQYEQYF.

In the case of this clonotype: At one end the junction does not follow the germline gene, possibly because of a read error. The rearrangement uses TRBV7-6 and TRBJ2-7; the D gene is possibly TRBD2 (5 bases). The germline gives CDR1 SGHVS, CDR2 FNYEAQ. CDR3 size: 14 residues. The CDR3 is CASSLDRGSETQYF. CDR3 nucleotides: TGTGCCAGCAGCTTAGATCGGGGATCGGAGACCCAGTACTTT. The entire variable domain, with the rest obtained from reference TRBV7-6 and TRBJ2-7, is as follows: GAGVSQSPRYKVTKRGQDVALRCDPISGHVSLYWYRQALGQGPEFLTYFNYEAQQDKSGLPNDRFSAERPEGSISTLTIQRTEQRDSAMYRCASSLDRGSETQYFGPGTRLTVT.

This clonotype is a singleton in its sample. This chain joins TRBV25-1 and TRBJ2-5, with D possibly TRBD1 on 6 matching bases. The closer fit of TRBJ2-1 to the DNA end suggests the J call may be wrong. The CDR3 covers 13 residues. Germline-derived CDR1 and CDR2 are MGHDK and SYGVNS. The CDR3 nucleotides read TGTGCCAGCAGTGAATGGGGGCCCAATGAGCAGTTCTTC. Encoded protein: CASSEWGPNEQFF.

The chain couples TRBV7-8 to TRBJ2-1; D might be TRBD1 (5 bases). V lost 3 bases and J lost 10, with 19 bases in between. In germline, CDR1 is SGHVS, CDR2 FQNEAQ. This CDR3 has 15 amino acids. The CDR3 protein is CASSLYAQGNYEQFF. The CDR3 DNA is TGTGCCAGCAGCTTGTATGCCCAGGGTAACTACGAGCAGTTCTTC. The entire variable domain, with the rest obtained from reference TRBV7-8 and TRBJ2-1, is as follows: GAGVSQSPRYKVAKRGQDVALRCDPISGHVSLFWYQQALGQGPEFLTYFQNEAQLDKSGLPSDRFFAERPEGSVSTLKIQRTQQEDSAVYLCASSLYAQGNYEQFFGPGTRLTVL.

The CDR3 reads CASSLGTGGLNQPQHF. CDR3 DNA sequence: TGTGCCAGCAGCTTAGGGACAGGGGGCCTCAATCAGCCCCAGCATTTT. The rearrangement joins TRBV7-2 to TRBJ1-5, with TRBD1 identical over 11 bases. Looked up from germline, CDR1 is SGHTA and CDR2 is FQGNSA. This CDR3 spans 16 amino acids. After removal of 1 base from V and 3 bases from J, the junction contained 2 bases not matched to a gene.

The chain recombines TRBV6-2 or TRBV6-3 with TRBJ2-3; no firm D call. Trimming pared 6 bases from V and 4 bases from J, leaving 11 bases between. CDR3 length: 13 amino acids. Germline values: CDR1 MNHEY, CDR2 SVGEGT. The CDR3 DNA is TGTGCCAGCAGCTATACCCGGGCAGATACGCAGTATTTT. Protein product: CASSYTRADTQYF.

This chain links TRBV7-6 with TRBJ2-3, with D tentatively TRBD2 (9 bases). The better agreement between TRBJ2-7 and the DNA end casts doubt on the J call. Germline values: CDR1 SGHVS, CDR2 FNYEAQ. The CDR3 has 20 amino acids. The CDR3 DNA follows: TGTGCCAGCAGCACGAGAGGACAGGGAACTCTAGCGGGACGGAACAATGAGCAGTACTTC. Translating it yields CASSTRGQGTLAGRNNEQYF.

At least ten counts were recorded for this clonotype. The chain uses TRBV5-8 and TRBJ2-1; TRBD1 matches at 8 bases. Germline trimming cut 4 bases from V and 9 bases from J; bases unmatched to any gene: 12. The CDR3 consists of 15 residues. Germline lookup yields CDR1 SGHTS and CDR2 YDEGEE. This CDR3 is CASSHDRGPWGEQFF. CDR3 coding DNA: TGTGCCAGCAGCCATGACAGGGGCCCATGGGGTGAGCAGTTCTTC.

This clonotype was recorded a few times. V and J are TRBV12-3 or TRBV12-4 and TRBJ2-2; TRBD2 matches at 7 bases. Trimming removed 4 bases from V and 1 base from J; junction bases left unmatched: 0. The CDR3 totals 14 residues. The CDR3 is CASSWEGNTGELFF. CDR3 coding DNA: TGTGCCAGCAGTTGGGAGGGGAACACCGGGGAGCTGTTTTTT.